These 25 T cell receptor beta chains came from one sample sequenced in a study of T cell responses to AZD1222 COVID-19 vaccine. Clones were sequenced by immunoSEQ multiplex PCR, and TCRdb holds only the in-frame ones, with some missing. The sample carries some 100,000 clones, approximately 91% recorded once. The source material was peripheral blood, sampled on day 0 of AZD1222 vaccination. Receptors originate from an adult in good health.

The rearrangement uses TRBV3-1 (or the pseudogene TRBV3-2) and TRBJ2-1; 8 bases line up with TRBD2. V was pared by 3 bases and J by 6 bases, with 7 bases of the junction left unmatched. CDR3 length equals 15 residues. Germline CDR1 is LGHDT and CDR2 is YNNKEL (reference sequence). The CDR3 reads CASSHGGALSNEQFF. The CDR3 nucleotides are TGTGCCAGCAGCCACGGGGGGGCCCTAAGCAATGAGCAGTTCTTC.

The rearrangement uses TRBV4-1 and TRBJ2-7; D call uncertain. Looked up from germline, CDR1 is MGHRA and CDR2 is YSYEKL. This CDR3 spans 14 amino acids. Trimming took off 0 bases at V and 7 bases at J, with 13 bases between the two ends. CDR3 sequence: CASSQEYRVREQYF. In nucleotides, the CDR3 is TGCGCCAGCAGCCAAGAATATCGGGTTCGGGAGCAGTACTTC.

The chain recombines TRBV19 with TRBJ2-2; 8 bases fit TRBD2. With 6 bases clipped from V and 6 bases from J, the junction kept 6 bases outside the gene matches. This CDR3 has 14 residues. Germline V CDR1 and CDR2: LNHDA, SQIVND (reference sequence). The CDR3 sequence: CASRGTRYAGELFF. The CDR3 coding sequence is TGTGCCAGTAGGGGGACTAGATATGCCGGGGAGCTGTTTTTT.

The chain employs TRBV12-5 and TRBJ2-7; D is unresolved. Germline CDR1 is LGHNT and CDR2 is FRNRAP. V lost 6 bases and J 0 bases, leaving 9 bases between the germline ends. The CDR3 covers 13 residues. CDR3: CASGIRFSYEQYF. CDR3 nucleotides: TGTGCTAGTGGGATTCGCTTCTCCTACGAGCAGTACTTC.

The V and J genes are TRBV28 and TRBJ1-4; D might be TRBD1 (6 bases). Per germline, CDR1 MDHEN and CDR2 SYDVKM. The V end lost 2 bases, the J end lost 3 bases, and 10 bases lay between the germline ends. CDR3 length equals 15 residues. The CDR3 coding sequence is TGTGCCAGCAGTTTACTGAGGGGGGCTAATGAAAAACTGTTTTTT. Translated, it gives CASSLLRGANEKLFF.

The rearrangement links TRBV4-2 to TRBJ2-1; D might be TRBD2 (6 bases). Trimming removed 0 bases from V and 3 bases from J, with 9 bases in between. The V gene's germline CDR1 is LGHNA and CDR2 YNFKEQ. The CDR3 runs to 15 residues. CDR3 sequence (DNA): TGTGCCAGCAGCCAAGATCGCGGGGTCTACAATGAGCAGTTCTTC. This translates into CASSQDRGVYNEQFF.

This clone was seen more than once but under ten times. V is TRBV2 and J is TRBJ1-6; D unclear. In germline, CDR1 is SNHLY, CDR2 FYNNEI. The V gene lost 4 bases and the J gene lost 7 bases, with 11 bases spanning the gap. The CDR3 spans 14 residues. The CDR3, as DNA: TGTGCCAGCAGTGTAGGCCGGCTAAATTCACCCCTCCACTTT. This encodes CASSVGRLNSPLHF. Filled out from reference TRBV2 and TRBJ1-6, the complete variable domain reads EPEVTQTPSHQVTQMGQEVILRCVPISNHLYFYWYRQILGQKVEFLVSFYNNEISEKSEIFDDQFSVERPDGSNFTLKIRSTKLEDSAMYFCASSVGRLNSPLHFGNGTRLTVT.

V and J are TRBV6-5 and TRBJ2-7; 7 bases are shared with TRBD1. The trim removed 0 bases at V and 4 bases at J, leaving 6 bases unmatched. Germline V gives CDR1 MNHEY, CDR2 SVGAGI. This CDR3 has 15 residues. In nucleotides, the CDR3 is TGTGCCAGCAGTTACTCAGGGGGCCATTCATACGAGCAGTACTTC. Translating gives CASSYSGGHSYEQYF.

The CDR3 DNA is TGTGCCAGCAAAATGGAAGAGACCCAGTACTTC. It encodes CASKMEETQYF. V and J are TRBV2 and TRBJ2-5, with D unclear. The CDR3 length is 11 residues. CDR1 is SNHLY, CDR2 FYNNEI, per germline. Trimming took off 7 bases at V and 3 bases at J, with 6 bases between the two ends.

This clone was seen many times. CDR3 sequence: CASRDQGRMNTEAFF. The CDR3 DNA follows: TGTGCCAGCAGGGACCAGGGACGGATGAACACTGAAGCTTTCTTT. The chain couples TRBV28 to TRBJ1-1, with a tentative D call TRBD1 (5 bases). CDR1 is MDHEN, CDR2 SYDVKM, per germline. V was cut by 6 bases and J by 0 bases, with 14 bases left in between. The CDR3 length is 15 residues.

This chain joins TRBV10-3 and TRBJ1-1; no reliable D call. This CDR3 has 13 amino acids. Germline assignment: CDR1 ENHRY and CDR2 SYGVKD. Trimming took 5 bases from V and 1 from J, leaving 8 bases between them. Here the CDR3 DNA reads TGTGCCATCAGTTCTGACGGGAACACTGAAGCTTTCTTT. As protein: CAISSDGNTEAFF.

This chain links TRBV6-1 with TRBJ1-6, with a weak D call TRBD1 (5 bases). The CDR3 is 15 amino acids. The V end was cut by 1 base, the J end by 4 bases, with 8 bases between. Germline CDR1 reads MNHNS; CDR2 reads SASEGT. CDR3 in DNA: TGTGCCAGCAGTGAAGGACAGTCTTATAATTCACCCCTCCACTTT. Protein product: CASSEGQSYNSPLHF.

The CDR3 region has the DNA TGTGCCATCAGGGCTGGGCTAGCTCGCACCGGGGAGCTGTTTTTT. This sequence encodes CAIRAGLARTGELFF. This chain links TRBV10-3 with TRBJ2-2; D is perhaps TRBD2 (5 bases). Germline CDR1 is ENHRY and CDR2 is SYGVKD. This CDR3 comprises 15 residues. V was pared by 6 bases and J by 4 bases, with 15 bases between.

This clone occurred once. The chain carries TRBV30 and TRBJ1-6, with 8 bases identical to TRBD1. Looked up from germline, CDR1 is GTSNPN and CDR2 is SVGIG (reference sequence). The CDR3 sequence is 13 residues long. V trimming: 5 bases; J trimming: 8 bases; junction bases outside the gene matches: 5. In nucleotides, the CDR3 is TGTGCCTGGTCGAGACAGGGGTATTCACCCCTCCACTTT. As protein: CAWSRQGYSPLHF. Full variable domain (rest looked up from reference TRBV30 and TRBJ1-6): SQTIHQWPATLVQPVGSPLSLECTVEGTSNPNLYWYRQAAGRGLQLLFYSVGIGQISSEVPQNLSASRPQDRQFILSSKKLLLSDSGFYLCAWSRQGYSPLHFGNGTRLTVT.

V gene TRBV10-2 combines with J gene TRBJ2-4; 10 bases line up with TRBD1. J lost 6 bases, V lost 5 bases, and 4 bases had no gene match. The CDR3 spans 14 residues. The germline gives CDR1 WSHSY, CDR2 SAAADI. This CDR3 is CASSSGQGLNIQYF. The CDR3 nucleotides read TGCGCCAGCAGTTCGGGACAGGGGTTAAACATTCAGTACTTC.

The chain employs TRBV5-5 and TRBJ1-1; D unclear. Germline V gene data show CDR1 as SGHKS and CDR2 as YYEKEE (reference sequence). The CDR3 runs 14 residues. Between the trimmed V and J ends, which lost 4 bases and 1 base, there was a span of 11 bases. The CDR3 sequence is CASSRRLGNTEAFF. The DNA of the CDR3 is TGTGCCAGCAGCCGCAGACTGGGGAACACTGAAGCTTTCTTT.

This clone was counted a few times. The chain has TRBV5-1 and TRBJ2-3, with D possibly matching TRBD1 (6 bases). CDR1 is SGHRS and CDR2 is YFSETQ in the germline V gene. The V end was cut by 0 bases, the J end by 5 bases, with 10 bases between. The CDR3 runs 14 residues. This chain's CDR3 is CASSLGQGRDTQYF. The DNA of the CDR3 is TGCGCCAGCAGCTTGGGGCAGGGGCGAGATACGCAGTATTTT.

The chain uses TRBV7-2 and TRBJ1-3; D remains unclear. Deletions cut 4 bases from V and 4 bases from J, with 17 bases between. There are 16 residues in the CDR3. Germline V lookup: CDR1 SGHTA, CDR2 FQGNSA. The CDR3, as DNA: TGTGCCAGCAGCTCCACAGCCTCCCGAACCGGAAACACCATATATTTT. Translated: CASSSTASRTGNTIYF.

CDR3 DNA sequence: TGTGCCAGCAGCTTAGTCGGGACAGGTTCTACAGATACGCAGTATTTT. Amino acid sequence: CASSLVGTGSTDTQYF. V and J are TRBV7-3 and TRBJ2-3; TRBD1 matches at 8 bases. Germline loops: CDR1 SGHTA, CDR2 FQGTGA. V trimming: 2 bases; J trimming: 3 bases; junction bases outside the gene matches: 7. CDR3 size: 16 residues. Together with reference TRBV7-3 and TRBJ2-3, the CDR3 gives the full variable domain: GAGVSQTPSNKVTEKGKYVELRCDPISGHTALYWYRQSLGQGPEFLIYFQGTGAADDSGLPNDRFFAVRPEGSVSTLKIQRTERGDSAVYLCASSLVGTGSTDTQYFGPGTRLTVL.

The chain links TRBV19 to TRBJ1-6; 9 nucleotides line up with TRBD1. The ends lost 6 bases at V and 9 bases at J; junction bases unmatched: 6. Germline V gene lookup returns CDR1 LNHDA and CDR2 SQIVND (reference sequence). This CDR3 comprises 14 residues. This CDR3 is CASRSGQGGSPLHF. The CDR3, as DNA: TGTGCCAGTAGATCGGGACAGGGAGGTTCACCCCTCCACTTT. The full variable domain, its missing parts supplied by reference TRBV19 and TRBJ1-6, is DGGITQSPKYLFRKEGQNVTLSCEQNLNHDAMYWYRQDPGQGLRLIYYSQIVNDFQKGDIAEGYSVSREKKESFPLTVTSAQKNPTAFYLCASRSGQGGSPLHFGNGTRLTVT.

The chain couples TRBV18 to TRBJ2-5, with 7 bases fitting TRBD1. Germline V lookup: CDR1 KGHSH, CDR2 LQKENI. After removal of 4 bases from V and 3 bases from J, the junction contained 8 bases not matched to a gene. The CDR3 is made up of 15 amino acids. The CDR3 DNA reads TGTGCCAGCTCACTATGGACAGGCCCTGAAGAGACCCAGTACTTC. Translated, it gives CASSLWTGPEETQYF.

This clone turned up a few times. The genes are TRBV4-1 and TRBJ1-4; maybe TRBD1 (6 bases). CDR1 and CDR2 (germline): MGHRA, YSYEKL. Trimming removed 1 base at V and 2 bases at J, with 8 bases between. This CDR3 has 15 residues. The CDR3 DNA reads TGCGCCAGCAGCCAAGGTCAGGGGACTAATGAAAAACTGTTTTTT. It encodes CASSQGQGTNEKLFF.

The V and J genes are TRBV19 and TRBJ2-7; D is ambiguous. This CDR3 comprises 13 residues. Trimming stripped 4 bases from V and 4 bases from J, with 11 bases between. Germline lookup yields CDR1 LNHDA and CDR2 SQIVND (reference sequence). CDR3 DNA sequence: TGTGCCAGTAGTAAAAGGACCTCGTACGAGCAGTACTTC. Its protein is CASSKRTSYEQYF.

The chain uses TRBV7-2 and TRBJ2-2; tentative D call: TRBD2 (5 bases). The CDR3 runs to 15 residues. CDR1 SGHTA and CDR2 FQGNSA come from the germline V gene. V was shortened by 1 base and J by 4 bases, with 10 bases between the two germline ends. As DNA, the CDR3 is TGTGCCAGCAGCTTAGTGGCAGGAGGCACCGGGGAGCTGTTTTTT. This translates into CASSLVAGGTGELFF.

The J gene is TRBJ2-3, the V gene TRBV4-1, with D perhaps TRBD1 or TRBD2 (5 bases each). The CDR3 contains 16 residues. The V end was cut by 1 base, the J end by 0 bases, with 11 bases between. CDR1 is MGHRA, CDR2 YSYEKL, per germline. The CDR3 reads CASSQGAGASTDTQYF. As DNA, the CDR3 is TGCGCCAGCAGCCAAGGGGCCGGGGCTAGCACAGATACGCAGTATTTT.